Each of the 28 T cell receptor beta chains below was sequenced from the same sample in a study of blood T cells in healthy people across ages. Primed by a sample-barcoded 5' primer and a J-beta primer mix, a second PCR proceeded for about 7 to 11 cycles. TCRdb processed the 5' RACE reads anew with MiXCR; each CDR3 protein has one entry. This repertoire shows 550,000 to 750,000 distinct CDR3 sequences, roughly 21% found once; its top ten account for approximately 3.7%. Sequenced material: blood. The source is a man aged 70-80 years in good health.

This clonotype has only a few counts. The chain employs TRBV20-1 and TRBJ2-5, with 13 bases aligning to TRBD2. This CDR3 is built from 15 residues. V lost 6 bases and J lost 1; bases outside the gene matches: 5. CDR1 and CDR2 (germline): DFQATT, SNEGSKA (reference sequence). For the CDR3, the DNA is TGCAGTGCCCCCAGGACTAGCGGGAGCCAAGAGACCCAGTACTTC. Translation: CSAPRTSGSQETQYF.

This clonotype was counted many times. The genes are TRBV27 and TRBJ1-5; D ambiguous. V was clipped by 5 bases and J by 0 bases, with 11 bases between them. CDR1 is MNHEY and CDR2 is SMNVEV in the germline V gene (reference sequence). CDR3 size: 15 residues. CDR3 bases: TGTGCCAGCAGTCCCCAGATTTATAGCAATCAGCCCCAGCATTTT. Translation: CASSPQIYSNQPQHF.

This clonotype was seen ten or more times. In nucleotides, the CDR3 is TGTGCCAGCAGCTTTACTCCGGGTAGCAGGCAAGAGACCCAGTACTTC. It is translated as CASSFTPGSRQETQYF. The chain joins TRBV7-2 to TRBJ2-5, with no clear D. This CDR3 has 16 amino acids. CDR1 and CDR2 (germline): SGHTA, FQGNSA. Trimming removed 3 bases at V and 2 bases at J, with 16 bases between.

The chain couples TRBV20-1 to TRBJ2-7, with 15 positions matching TRBD2. Germline trimming cut 3 bases from V and 5 bases from J; bases unmatched to any gene: 8. Germline V gene data show CDR1 as DFQATT and CDR2 as SNEGSKA (reference sequence). The CDR3 contains 16 residues. In DNA, the CDR3 is TGCAGTGCTAGGGGGACTAGCGGGAGGTCGAGAGACGAGCAGTACTTC. The encoded protein is CSARGTSGRSRDEQYF.

This clonotype was detected a few times. V usage is TRBV9 and J usage is TRBJ2-7; either TRBD1 or TRBD2 may supply D (5 bases each). Judging by the DNA end, TRBJ2-1 fits better; the J call may be wrong. Per the germline V gene, CDR1 is SGDLS and CDR2 is YYNGEE. The CDR3 is 15 residues long. In nucleotides, the CDR3 is TGTGCCAGCAGCGTAGGAGGGACCGAGTACAATGAGCAGTTCTTC. Its protein is CASSVGGTEYNEQFF.

V gene TRBV12-3 or TRBV12-4 combines with J gene TRBJ2-5, with 8 positions matching TRBD2. Judging by the DNA end, TRBJ2-7 fits better; the J call may be wrong. This CDR3 comprises 16 residues. As DNA, the CDR3 is TGTGCCAGCAGTTTAGCCGGGACTAGTAGTTTCTACGAGCAGTACTTC. The encoded protein is CASSLAGTSSFYEQYF.

This clonotype turned up a few times. The rearrangement uses TRBV15 and TRBJ1-4; 7 bases align to TRBD1. Germline values: CDR1 LNHNV, CDR2 YYDKDF (reference sequence). The CDR3 consists of 12 residues. J was trimmed by 8 bases and V by 8 bases; bases with no gene match: 5. The CDR3 bases are TGTGCCACCGCCAGGGGGGAAGAAAAACTGTTTTTT. Translation: CATARGEEKLFF.

The V and J genes are TRBV11-2 and TRBJ2-2; no clear D. CDR1 SGHAT and CDR2 FQNNGV come from the germline V gene. Trimming cost V 2 bases and J 7 bases, with 8 bases left between them. The CDR3 is made up of 13 amino acids. Here the CDR3 DNA reads TGTGCCAGCAGCTTAAAGTTGGACGGGGAGCTGTTTTTT. Translated, it gives CASSLKLDGELFF.

The chain carries TRBV7-9 and TRBJ1-4; D remains ambiguous. The CDR3 totals 12 residues. V dropped 1 base and J dropped 7 bases, with 4 bases sitting between them. CDR1 is SEHNR and CDR2 is FQNEAQ in the germline V gene (reference sequence). In DNA form, the CDR3 reads TGTGCCAGCAGCTTAGAAGTTGAAAAACTGTTTTTT. Protein sequence: CASSLEVEKLFF.

This clonotype was counted many times. This chain connects TRBV4-3 to TRBJ1-4; 9 bases fit TRBD1. Germline CDR1 LGHNA, CDR2 YSLEER. This CDR3 region has 16 residues. V dropped 0 bases and J dropped 6; count of bases not matched to a gene: 5. The CDR3 nucleotides are TGCGCCAGCAGCCAAGATATCACAGGGGGCTATGAAAAACTGTTTTTT. Translated, it gives CASSQDITGGYEKLFF.

V gene TRBV28 combines with J gene TRBJ1-2; D gene uncertain. V was clipped by 10 bases and J by 1 base, with 13 bases between them. Germline CDR1 is MDHEN and CDR2 is SYDVKM. The CDR3 loop spans 13 amino acids. CDR3 DNA sequence: TGTGCCACCGCATCATCGTTTAACTATGGCTACACCTTC. Protein sequence: CATASSFNYGYTF.

This clonotype was seen repeatedly, ten times or more. V usage is TRBV7-2 and J usage is TRBJ1-4, with a possible D match to TRBD1 (5 bases). This CDR3 region has 13 residues. V was cut by 2 bases and J by 7 bases, with 8 bases left in between. Germline CDR1 reads SGHTA; CDR2 reads FQGNSA. CDR3 in amino acids: CASSLSGGEKLFF. The CDR3 DNA reads TGTGCCAGCAGCTTATCTGGGGGTGAAAAACTGTTTTTT.

The J gene is TRBJ2-3, the V gene TRBV12-3 or TRBV12-4; TRBD2 is a possible D gene (6 bases). The CDR3 sequence is 16 residues long. The germline V and J ends were trimmed by 1 base and 4 bases, with 15 bases remaining between them. CDR3 in DNA: TGTGCCAGCAGTTTAGGGGTAGCGGTGAGCGCAGATACGCAGTATTTT. Translation: CASSLGVAVSADTQYF.

This clonotype was picked up a small number of times. The CDR3 reads CASSQEGSGVSETQYF. CDR3 DNA sequence: TGCGCCAGCAGCCAAGAAGGGTCAGGGGTAAGCGAGACCCAGTACTTC. The rearrangement uses TRBV4-1 and TRBJ2-5, with D possibly TRBD1 on 6 matching bases. The CDR3 sequence is 16 residues long. Trimming removed 0 bases at V and 5 bases at J, with 16 bases between. Germline V gene data show CDR1 as MGHRA and CDR2 as YSYEKL.

To note about this clonotype: A much larger clone lies one base from this, so it may be a read error. The rearrangement joins TRBV7-9 to TRBJ2-1; no definite D call. V was shortened by 4 bases and J by 3 bases, with 4 bases between the two germline ends. Germline-derived CDR1 and CDR2 are SEHNR and FQNEAQ (reference sequence). The CDR3 has 12 amino acids. CDR3 DNA: TGTGCCAGCAGCTCCCACTACAATGAGCAGTTCTTC. Its protein product is CASSSHYNEQFF. The full variable domain, rest sourced from reference TRBV7-9 and TRBJ2-1, is DTGVSQNPRHKITKRGQNVTFRCDPISEHNRLYWYRQTLGQGPEFLTYFQNEAQLEKSRLLSDRFSAERPKGSFSTLEIQRTEQGDSAMYLCASSSHYNEQFFGPGTRLTVL.

This clonotype was counted between two and nine times. The rearrangement links TRBV6-2 or TRBV6-3 to TRBJ2-5; TRBD1 agrees at 10 bases. The DNA end favors TRBJ2-1, so the J call may be wrong. Germline V gene lookup returns CDR1 MNHEY and CDR2 SVGEGT. This CDR3 spans 16 amino acids. For the CDR3, the DNA is TGTGCCAGCAGTGGTCACGGGACAGGGGTCTACAATGAGCAGTTCTTC. As protein: CASSGHGTGVYNEQFF.

This clonotype was recorded a few times. The chain carries TRBV2 and TRBJ2-7; TRBD2 matches at 8 bases. This CDR3 spans 16 amino acids. From germline, CDR1 is SNHLY and CDR2 FYNNEI. With 4 bases clipped from V and 0 bases from J, the junction kept 8 bases outside the gene matches. CDR3 in amino acids: CASSANSGKASYEQYF. The CDR3 nucleotides read TGTGCCAGCAGTGCCAATAGCGGGAAAGCCTCCTACGAGCAGTACTTC.

This clonotype has only a few counts. The genes are TRBV3-1 and TRBJ1-2, with 7 bases fitting TRBD1. V gave up 5 bases and J gave up 5 bases; unmatched junction bases: 8. The CDR3 runs 14 residues. Germline V gene sequence: CDR1 LGHDT, CDR2 YNNKEL (reference sequence). CDR3 residues: CASSEQGRRYGYTF. CDR3 in DNA: TGTGCCAGCAGCGAACAGGGGAGAAGGTATGGCTACACCTTC.

The rearrangement uses TRBV12-3 or TRBV12-4 and TRBJ2-1, with 10 bases aligning to TRBD1. V lost 8 bases and J lost 8; bases outside the gene matches: 9. CDR3 length: 14 amino acids. The CDR3 bases are TGTGCCAGCTACGAGAGGGACAGGGGATATGAGCAGTTCTTC. This translates into CASYERDRGYEQFF.

This clonotype was recorded a few times. The gene calls are TRBV7-8 and TRBJ2-5; TRBD2 agrees at 7 bases. CDR1 SGHVS and CDR2 FQNEAQ come from the germline V gene. V was clipped by 5 bases and J by 4 bases; unmatched bases: 10. This CDR3 has 15 residues. The DNA of the CDR3 is TGTGCCAGCAGCCCCATTCTGGGAGGGAGAGAGACCCAGTACTTC. Translated: CASSPILGGRETQYF. Using reference TRBV7-8 and TRBJ2-5 for the parts outside the CDR3, the full variable domain is GAGVSQSPRYKVAKRGQDVALRCDPISGHVSLFWYQQALGQGPEFLTYFQNEAQLDKSGLPSDRFFAERPEGSVSTLKIQRTQQEDSAVYLCASSPILGGRETQYFGPGTRLLVL.

V gene TRBV5-1 combines with J gene TRBJ1-3; D uncertain. The CDR3 has 16 residues. Germline lookup yields CDR1 SGHRS and CDR2 YFSETQ. V gave up 1 base and J gave up 2 bases, with 13 bases separating them. The CDR3: CASSLSASNPGNTIYF. In nucleotides, the CDR3 is TGCGCCAGCAGCTTGTCTGCGAGTAATCCTGGAAACACCATATATTTT.

In its sample, this clonotype was seen once. This may come from a read error, since a much larger clone is one base off. The chain has TRBV7-2 and TRBJ2-5, with D perhaps matching TRBD2 (6 bases). The germline gives CDR1 SGHTA, CDR2 FQGNSA. The CDR3 contains 16 residues. CDR3 DNA: TGTGCCAGCAGCTTATTTGCCAGGACTAACGGGGAGACCCAGCACTTC. This encodes CASSLFARTNGETQHF.

Only a few counts were recorded for this clonotype. The chain carries TRBV7-9 and TRBJ1-2, with no clear D. Trimming took 2 bases from V and 4 from J, leaving 14 bases between them. This CDR3 spans 15 amino acids. The V gene's germline CDR1 is SEHNR and CDR2 FQNEAQ (reference sequence). The CDR3 spells CASSLSAGGSYGYTF. In DNA, the CDR3 is TGTGCCAGCAGCTTATCTGCTGGAGGTAGCTATGGCTACACCTTC.

This chain joins TRBV20-1 and TRBJ1-2; 8 nucleotides match TRBD1. The germline V gene has CDR1 DFQATT and CDR2 SNEGSKA (reference sequence). The CDR3 spans 13 residues. V gave up 4 bases and J gave up 4 bases; unmatched junction bases: 5. As DNA, the CDR3 is TGCAGTGCTAAAGACAGGGGAAGCTATGGCTACACCTTC. It codes for CSAKDRGSYGYTF.

This clonotype was seen at least ten times. The V gene is TRBV5-1, the J gene TRBJ1-6; D ambiguous. This CDR3 has 13 amino acids. Germline V gene lookup returns CDR1 SGHRS and CDR2 YFSETQ. V gave up 3 bases and J gave up 8 bases, with 9 bases separating them. CDR3 sequence: CASSSDGYSPLHF. The CDR3, as DNA: TGCGCCAGCAGCTCGGACGGATATTCACCCCTCCACTTT.

This chain connects TRBV6-5 to TRBJ2-5, with 8 positions matching TRBD1. Germline V CDR1 and CDR2: MNHEY, SVGAGI. Unmatched junction bases numbered 10, after V lost 0 bases and J lost 4 bases. This CDR3 is 17 amino acids long. The CDR3 region is CASSYSLQGAGRETQYF. CDR3 sequence (DNA): TGTGCCAGCAGTTACTCGTTGCAGGGGGCGGGTAGAGAGACCCAGTACTTC.

This clonotype has more than one count but fewer than ten. The chain has TRBV5-1 and TRBJ2-3; 8 nucleotides line up with TRBD2. Germline-derived CDR1 and CDR2 are SGHRS and YFSETQ. The CDR3 contains 16 residues. V gave up 4 bases and J gave up 4 bases; unmatched junction bases: 11. CDR3 loop: CASSTSSGSPADTQYF. As DNA, the CDR3 is TGCGCCAGCAGCACATCAAGCGGGAGTCCCGCAGATACGCAGTATTTT.

This clonotype turned up a few times. This sequence joins TRBV9 and TRBJ1-2; D is ambiguous. Trimming removed 0 bases at V and 5 bases at J, with 11 bases between. This CDR3 has 14 residues. Looked up from germline, CDR1 is SGDLS and CDR2 is YYNGEE. The CDR3 DNA follows: TGTGCCAGCAGCGTAGAGTCAGTTCCATATGGCTACACCTTC. Translated: CASSVESVPYGYTF.